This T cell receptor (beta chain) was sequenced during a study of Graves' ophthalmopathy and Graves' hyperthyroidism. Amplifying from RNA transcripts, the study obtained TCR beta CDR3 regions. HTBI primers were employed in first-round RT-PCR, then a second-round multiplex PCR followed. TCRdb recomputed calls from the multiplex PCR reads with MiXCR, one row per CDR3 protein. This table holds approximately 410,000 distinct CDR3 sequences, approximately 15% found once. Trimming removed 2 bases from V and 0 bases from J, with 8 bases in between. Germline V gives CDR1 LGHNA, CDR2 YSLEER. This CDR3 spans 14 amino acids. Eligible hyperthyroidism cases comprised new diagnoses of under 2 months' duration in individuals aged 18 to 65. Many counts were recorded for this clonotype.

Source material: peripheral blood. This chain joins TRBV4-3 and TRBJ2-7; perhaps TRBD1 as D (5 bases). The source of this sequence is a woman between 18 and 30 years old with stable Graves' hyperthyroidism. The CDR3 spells CASSQRDSSYEQYF. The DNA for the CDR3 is TGCGCCAGCAGCCAAAGAGACAGCTCCTACGAGCAGTACTTC.